These T cell receptor beta chains were read from a single sample in a study of blood T cell repertoires in COVID-19. Data came from immunoSEQ multiplex PCR; TCRdb stores just in-frame clones and leaves some out. The data show some 130,000 clones, with approximately 84% seen just once and approximately 20% held by the top ten. Sequenced material: peripheral blood. These receptor sequences come from a woman between 50 and 59 years old who had recovered from COVID-19. Both conserved end residues are part of each CDR3. The D gene is left open where the match is weak. Rows may omit the clone size; those that give it use once, few, many or a size class.

J	V	D	size	CDR3	DNA
TRBJ2-3	TRBV4-1	TRBD2	-	CASSRLAEPTDTQYF	TGCGCCAGCAGCCGACTAGCGGAACCCACAGATACGCAGTATTTT
TRBJ1-1	TRBV3-1/TRBV3-2	-	-	CASTRTRANTEAFF	TGTGCCAGCACGAGGACTCGGGCGAACACTGAAGCTTTCTTT
TRBJ1-5	TRBV6-1	TRBD1	-	CASSVGTGGLDQPQHF	TGTGCCAGCAGTGTTGGGACAGGGGGGTTGGATCAGCCCCAGCATTTT
TRBJ1-3	TRBV5-1	-	-	CASSLGDTRNTIYF	TGCGCCAGCAGCTTGGGGGACACGCGAAACACCATATATTTT
TRBJ2-5	TRBV5-5	TRBD1	-	CASSLRPGQGQGGAGTQYF	TGTGCCAGCAGCTTGAGACCGGGACAGGGACAGGGAGGTGCTGGGACCCAGTACTTC
TRBJ2-7	TRBV9	TRBD1	-	CASSGSGTGSVEQYF	TGTGCCAGCAGCGGATCCGGGACAGGGTCCGTTGAGCAGTACTTC
TRBJ2-5	TRBV6-5	TRBD2	-	CASSYDGGGAVETQYF	TGTGCCAGCAGTTATGACGGCGGGGGGGCCGTGGAGACCCAGTACTTC
TRBJ2-5	TRBV6-2/TRBV6-3	-	-	CAGSRTGMTKTQYF	TGTGCCGGCAGCCGAACAGGGATGACAAAGACCCAGTACTTC
TRBJ1-2	TRBV5-6	-	-	CASSLLQVSGGYTF	TGTGCCAGCAGCTTGCTACAGGTCTCTGGTGGCTACACCTTC
TRBJ2-1	TRBV18	TRBD1	few	CASSPIGQGDNEQFF	TGTGCCAGCTCACCAATAGGACAGGGAGACAATGAGCAGTTCTTC
TRBJ1-2	TRBV29-1	TRBD1	few	CSAQGQGPRYGYTF	TGCAGCGCCCAGGGACAGGGGCCTCGCTATGGCTACACCTTC
TRBJ2-1	TRBV7-2	TRBD2	-	CASSNKRGRNNEQFF	TGTGCCAGCAGCAATAAGCGGGGGAGAAACAATGAGCAGTTCTTC
TRBJ2-5	TRBV7-2	-	-	CASSSLTGWGQETQYF	TGTGCCAGCAGCTCGTTAACAGGGTGGGGCCAAGAGACCCAGTACTTC
TRBJ2-5	TRBV6-5	TRBD2	-	CATLAGDLQETQYF	TGTGCCACCTTAGCGGGGGACCTCCAAGAGACCCAGTACTTC
TRBJ1-6	TRBV2	-	-	CASIPAGANNSPLHF	TGTGCCAGCATCCCGGCAGGGGCGAATAATTCACCCCTCCACTTT
TRBJ2-1	TRBV19	-	-	CASSIGRGNNEQFF	TGTGCCAGTAGTATAGGACGGGGGAACAATGAGCAGTTCTTC
TRBJ1-6	TRBV30	-	-	CAWSGAYNSPLHF	TGTGCCTGGTCGGGAGCTTATAATTCACCCCTCCACTTT
TRBJ1-1	TRBV20-1	-	-	CSAQGQKKAFF	TGCAGTGCTCAAGGACAGAAAAAAGCTTTCTTT
TRBJ2-3	TRBV18	TRBD2	few	CASVLAGETDTQYF	TGTGCCAGCGTTCTAGCGGGGGAGACAGATACGCAGTATTTT
TRBJ2-3	TRBV5-1	-	-	CASRVTSLGTDTQYF	TGCGCCAGCAGGGTGACTAGTCTCGGCACAGATACGCAGTATTTT
TRBJ1-1	TRBV4-3	-	-	CASSQRDRMNTEAFF	TGCGCCAGCAGCCAGAGAGACAGGATGAACACTGAAGCTTTCTTT
TRBJ2-1	TRBV27	-	-	CASSPTPGGTSTYNEQFF	TGTGCCAGCAGTCCCACCCCTGGGGGCACGTCCACCTACAATGAGCAGTTCTTC
TRBJ2-5	TRBV7-2	TRBD2	-	CASSRSGGAKGETQYF	TGTGCCAGCAGCAGAAGCGGGGGGGCCAAAGGAGAGACCCAGTACTTC
TRBJ2-1	TRBV25-1	-	-	CATLPSRGSYNEQFF	TGTGCCACTCTTCCGTCTAGAGGCTCCTACAATGAGCAGTTCTTC
TRBJ2-2	TRBV4-1	TRBD2	-	CASSRGLAGVTNTGELFF	TGCGCCAGCAGCCGAGGACTAGCGGGAGTAACGAACACCGGGGAGCTGTTTTTT
TRBJ1-4	TRBV19	-	-	CASSIGWSSEKLFF	TGTGCCAGTAGTATAGGGTGGAGTTCTGAAAAACTGTTTTTT
TRBJ1-5	TRBV15	-	-	CATSRDLGRVYQPQHF	TGTGCCACCAGCAGAGATCTGGGCAGGGTGTATCAGCCCCAGCATTTT
TRBJ2-1	TRBV7-8	TRBD1	-	CASSPRDRGLGEQFF	TGTGCCAGCAGCCCCCGGGACAGGGGGCTGGGTGAGCAGTTCTTC
TRBJ1-1	TRBV3-1/TRBV3-2	-	few	CASSQGGNTEAFF	TGTGCCAGCAGCCAGGGGGGGAACACTGAAGCTTTCTTT
TRBJ2-4	TRBV2	-	-	CASSELGNLLYF	TGTGCCAGCAGTGAACTAGGAAATCTTTTGTACTTC
TRBJ1-5	TRBV10-3	-	once	CAIRAGLNQPQHF	TGTGCCATCAGAGCGGGGTTGAATCAGCCCCAGCATTTT
TRBJ1-2	TRBV2	-	-	CASNRGAPQGYGYTF	TGTGCCAGCAATCGGGGCGCGCCTCAGGGGTATGGCTACACCTTC
TRBJ1-1	TRBV24-1	-	-	CATSDLGTGEAFF	TGTGCCACCAGTGATTTGGGGACTGGTGAAGCTTTCTTT
TRBJ2-1	TRBV7-2	-	-	CASSSPAGNNEQFF	TGTGCCAGCAGCTCGCCGGCGGGAAACAATGAGCAGTTCTTC
TRBJ2-3	TRBV16	TRBD2	-	CASSLLAGQPESDTQYF	TGTGCCAGCAGTCTACTAGCGGGCCAACCCGAATCAGATACGCAGTATTTT
TRBJ2-6	TRBV7-2	-	-	CASSPTNVLTF	TGTGCCAGCAGCCCTACCAACGTCCTGACTTTC
TRBJ1-4	TRBV9	-	-	CASSETRSANEKLFF	TGTGCCAGCAGCGAGACCAGGTCGGCTAATGAAAAACTGTTTTTT
TRBJ1-5	TRBV18	-	-	CASSPWAGSNQPQHF	TGTGCCAGCTCACCCTGGGCGGGGAGCAATCAGCCCCAGCATTTT
TRBJ2-5	TRBV9	TRBD2	-	CASSVGTSGGANF	TGTGCCAGCAGCGTAGGGACTAGCGGGGGGGCCAACTTC
TRBJ2-7	TRBV5-1	-	-	CASSLGAGNEQYF	TGCGCCAGCAGCTTGGGGGCAGGGAACGAGCAGTACTTC